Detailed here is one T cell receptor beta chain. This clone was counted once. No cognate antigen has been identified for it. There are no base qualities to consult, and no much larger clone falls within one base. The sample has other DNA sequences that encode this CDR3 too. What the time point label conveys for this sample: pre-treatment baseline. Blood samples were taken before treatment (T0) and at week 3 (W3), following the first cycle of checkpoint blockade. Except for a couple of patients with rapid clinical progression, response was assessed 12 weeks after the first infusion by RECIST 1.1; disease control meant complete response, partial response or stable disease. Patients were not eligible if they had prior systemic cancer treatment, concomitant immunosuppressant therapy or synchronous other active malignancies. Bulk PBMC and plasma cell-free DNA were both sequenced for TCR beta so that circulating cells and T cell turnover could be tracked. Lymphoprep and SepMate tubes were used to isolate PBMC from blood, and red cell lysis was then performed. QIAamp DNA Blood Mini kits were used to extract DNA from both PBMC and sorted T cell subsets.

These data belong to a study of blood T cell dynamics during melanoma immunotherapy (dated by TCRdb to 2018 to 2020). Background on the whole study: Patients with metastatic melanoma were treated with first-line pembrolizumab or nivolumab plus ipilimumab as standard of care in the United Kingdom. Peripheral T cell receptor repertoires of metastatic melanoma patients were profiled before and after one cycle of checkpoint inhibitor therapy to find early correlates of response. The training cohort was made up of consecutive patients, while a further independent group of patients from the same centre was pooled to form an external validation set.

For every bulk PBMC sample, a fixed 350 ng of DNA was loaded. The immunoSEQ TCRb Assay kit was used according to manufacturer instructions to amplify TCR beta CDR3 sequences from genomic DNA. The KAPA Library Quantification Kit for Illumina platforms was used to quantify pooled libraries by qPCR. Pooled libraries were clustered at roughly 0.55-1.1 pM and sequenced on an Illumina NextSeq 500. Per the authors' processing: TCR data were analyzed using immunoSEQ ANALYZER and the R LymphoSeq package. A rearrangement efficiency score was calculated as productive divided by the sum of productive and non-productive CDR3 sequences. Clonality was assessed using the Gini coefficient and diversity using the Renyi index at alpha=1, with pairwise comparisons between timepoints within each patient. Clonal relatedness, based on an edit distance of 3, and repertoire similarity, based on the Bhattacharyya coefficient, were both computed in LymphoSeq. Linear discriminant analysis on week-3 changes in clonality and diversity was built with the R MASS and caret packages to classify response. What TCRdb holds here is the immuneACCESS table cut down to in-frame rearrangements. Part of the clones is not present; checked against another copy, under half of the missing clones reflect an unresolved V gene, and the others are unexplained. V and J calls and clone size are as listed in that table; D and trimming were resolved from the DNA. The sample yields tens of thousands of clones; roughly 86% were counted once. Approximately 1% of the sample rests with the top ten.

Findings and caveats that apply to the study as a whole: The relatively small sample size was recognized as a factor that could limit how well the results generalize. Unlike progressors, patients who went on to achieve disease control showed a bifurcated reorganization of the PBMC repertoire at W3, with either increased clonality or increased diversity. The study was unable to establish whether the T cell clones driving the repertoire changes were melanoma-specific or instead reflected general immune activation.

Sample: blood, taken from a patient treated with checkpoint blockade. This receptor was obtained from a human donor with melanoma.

At the DNA level, the sequence is TGTGCCAGCAGCTCCAGGGTCGGAGTGGGCACTGAAGCTTTCTTT. Its protein is CASSSRVGVGTEAFF. This receptor chain uses TRBV28 and TRBJ1-1, and TRBD1 may be the D gene, going by 5 matching bases. CDR1 and CDR2 are drawn from the germline V gene: MDHEN, SYDVKM. V sheds 6 bases and J sheds 4 bases, leaving 18 bases between their ends. Including cysteine and phenylalanine, the CDR3 has 15 amino acids. Only the CDR3 region is kept as DNA, spanning 45 bases read in frame from base 1.